This T cell receptor (beta chain) appears in the sequencing data of a study of blood T cell repertoires in COVID-19. The ends were cut back, 5 bases at V and 2 bases at J, with 15 bases in the middle. Germline CDR1 reads SGHNT; CDR2 reads YYREEE (reference sequence). CDR3 size: 15 residues. This clone was seen more than once but under ten times. Some clones are missing from TCRdb's copy, which holds only in-frame ones; the method was immunoSEQ multiplex PCR. The sample carries 150,000 to 200,000 clones, 80% to 90% recorded once. The chain combines TRBV5-4 with TRBJ2-3, with D unresolved. This clonotype originated in a woman aged 60-75 years with COVID-19, enrolled during active disease. The sequencing sample was made of peripheral blood. CDR3 protein: CASSLVGSNTDTQYF. The CDR3 DNA is TGTGCCAGCAGTTTAGTCGGGTCAAACACAGATACGCAGTATTTT. The complete variable domain, with remaining parts taken from reference TRBV5-4 and TRBJ2-3, reads ETGVTQSPTHLIKTRGQQVTLRCSSQSGHNTVSWYQQALGQGPQFIFQYYREEENGRGNFPPRFSGLQFPNYSSELNVNALELDDSALYLCASSLVGSNTDTQYFGPGTRLTVL.